Following are 15 T cell receptor beta chains from one sample sequenced in a study of T cells in tumors after PD-1 blockade. Sequencing was performed with immunoSEQ multiplex PCR; in TCRdb, only in-frame clones are kept and a portion is missing. This table has tens of thousands of clones, roughly 79% appearing once. The sequences come from PBMCs, collected before anti-PD-1 treatment. The receptors originated from a human donor with basal cell carcinoma.

DNA for the CDR3: TGTGCCATCTCACGGGGGCCTCGCTCCTACGAGCAGTACTTC. Protein: CAISRGPRSYEQYF. This chain connects TRBV2 to TRBJ2-7; D possibly matches TRBD1 or TRBD2 (6 bases each). The CDR3 totals 14 residues. Per the germline V gene, CDR1 is SNHLY and CDR2 is FYNNEI. V lost 10 bases, J lost 0 bases, and 16 bases lay in between.

This CDR3 reads CASSPSGTASYEQYF. CDR3 bases: TGTGCCAGCTCACCCTCCGGGACAGCCTCCTACGAGCAGTACTTC. The chain links TRBV18 to TRBJ2-7; 7 bases are a match to TRBD1. The V and J ends lost 3 bases and 0 bases, in that order; junction bases with no gene match: 5. The CDR3 extends over 15 amino acids. The V gene's germline CDR1 is KGHSH and CDR2 LQKENI.

This chain joins TRBV19 and TRBJ2-7; 10 nucleotides line up with TRBD2. Germline assignment: CDR1 LNHDA and CDR2 SQIVND (reference sequence). The CDR3 runs to 14 residues. The V and J ends lost 4 bases and 3 bases, in that order; junction bases with no gene match: 3. In nucleotides, the CDR3 is TGTGCCAGTAGTAGGACTAGCGGATACTACGAGCAGTACTTC. Its translation: CASSRTSGYYEQYF.

This chain uses TRBV12-5 with TRBJ1-3; D remains unclear. Trimming stripped 3 bases from V and 0 bases from J, with 12 bases between. The CDR3 extends over 16 amino acids. Per the germline V gene, CDR1 is LGHNT and CDR2 is FRNRAP. This chain's CDR3 is CASGLVGSHSGNTIYF. The CDR3 DNA is TGTGCTAGTGGTTTAGTTGGTTCCCACTCTGGAAACACCATATATTTT.

This sequence joins TRBV29-1 and TRBJ1-2, with 11 nucleotides matching TRBD1. Germline V gives CDR1 SQVTM, CDR2 ANQGSEA. There are 13 residues in the CDR3. V was pared by 6 bases and J by 3 bases, with 3 bases of the junction left unmatched. This CDR3 is CSVRDRGDYGYTF. The CDR3 DNA sequence: TGCAGCGTGCGGGACAGGGGGGACTATGGCTACACCTTC.

This clone has just a few counts. V and J are TRBV5-1 and TRBJ2-6; D call uncertain. There are 16 residues in the CDR3. The V end was cut by 0 bases, the J end by 0 bases, with 7 bases between. CDR1 is SGHRS, CDR2 YFSETQ, per germline. CDR3 sequence (DNA): TGCGCCAGCAGCTTGGCGCCAGACTCTGGGGCCAACGTCCTGACTTTC. The encoded protein is CASSLAPDSGANVLTF.

This chain connects TRBV19 to TRBJ2-5, with D perhaps given as TRBD1 or TRBD2 (5 bases each). CDR1 LNHDA and CDR2 SQIVND come from the germline V gene (reference sequence). This CDR3 spans 15 amino acids. With 5 bases removed from V and 0 bases from J, the gap between germline ends came to 13 bases. CDR3 nucleotide sequence: TGTGCCAGTAGTCCGGGACGGATTTACCAAGAGACCCAGTACTTC. Translation: CASSPGRIYQETQYF.

The chain combines TRBV28 with TRBJ2-7, with 7 nucleotides matching TRBD1. This CDR3 is built from 14 residues. Germline loops: CDR1 MDHEN, CDR2 SYDVKM. The junction had 5 bases not matched to a gene; V was cut back by 3 bases and J by 3 bases. CDR3 DNA: TGTGCCAGCAGTTTTTTCAGGGGGAACTACGAGCAGTACTTC. This translates into CASSFFRGNYEQYF.

This clone showed up just a few times. The chain is built from TRBV5-6 and TRBJ2-1; D possibly corresponds to TRBD2 (6 bases). Trimming removed 4 bases at V and 5 bases at J, with 16 bases between. The CDR3 consists of 15 residues. Germline values: CDR1 SGHDT, CDR2 YYEEEE. The CDR3 loop is CASSQRSGSHNEQFF. The CDR3 region has the DNA TGTGCCAGCAGCCAGAGGTCCGGGAGTCACAATGAGCAGTTCTTC.

V and J are TRBV29-1 and TRBJ2-7; TRBD1 is a possible D gene (6 bases). V was trimmed by 4 bases and J by 5 bases, leaving 15 bases between them. This CDR3 spans 13 amino acids. CDR1 and CDR2 (germline): SQVTM, ANQGSEA. For the CDR3, the DNA is TGCAGCGTTGCCACCAGGGGATTGAACGAGCAGTACTTC. Residues: CSVATRGLNEQYF.

This rearrangement joins TRBV28 to TRBJ2-3; 14 nucleotides line up with TRBD2. Germline-derived CDR1 and CDR2 are MDHEN and SYDVKM. V gave up 5 bases and J gave up 1 base; unmatched junction bases: 11. CDR3 length equals 19 residues. The CDR3 region has the DNA TGTGCCAGCAGTACCGCGGGACTAGCGGGGGAAGACCGCACAGATACGCAGTATTTT. Its protein is CASSTAGLAGEDRTDTQYF.

Note on this clone: In the same sample, other DNA sequences code for this CDR3. The CDR3 spells CASSELGPSYEQYF. CDR3 in DNA: TGCGCCAGCAGTGAGTTGGGGCCTTCCTACGAGCAGTACTTC. The chain is built from TRBV10-2 and TRBJ2-7; TRBD1 is a possible D gene (5 bases). The CDR3 is made up of 14 amino acids. Germline V gene data show CDR1 as WSHSY and CDR2 as SAAADI. V lost 1 base and J lost 1, with 8 bases in between.

The chain uses TRBV7-9 and TRBJ1-2, with no clear D. The V end was cut by 2 bases, the J end by 4 bases, with 11 bases between. This CDR3 comprises 14 residues. From germline, CDR1 is SEHNR and CDR2 FQNEAQ (reference sequence). The CDR3 coding sequence is TGTGCCAGCAGCTTAAGTACACCCCGCTATGGCTACACCTTC. The encoded protein is CASSLSTPRYGYTF.

The CDR3 protein is CASSEEIGHNSPLHF. CDR3 nucleotide sequence: TGCGCCAGCAGTGAGGAAATCGGACACAATTCACCCCTCCACTTT. The chain couples TRBV10-2 to TRBJ1-6; D is possibly TRBD1 (5 bases). CDR1 and CDR2 (germline): WSHSY, SAAADI. Trimming took off 2 bases at V and 7 bases at J, with 12 bases between the two ends. This CDR3 is built from 15 residues.

This rearrangement joins TRBV2 to TRBJ2-1; D remains unclear. This CDR3 is 14 amino acids long. Germline loops: CDR1 SNHLY, CDR2 FYNNEI. Trimming stripped 2 bases from V and 5 bases from J, with 10 bases between. The CDR3 loop reads CASSERATHNEQFF. As DNA, the CDR3 is TGTGCCAGCAGTGAAAGGGCTACCCACAATGAGCAGTTCTTC.